This T cell receptor (beta chain) was profiled in a study of CD8 T cells in Susac syndrome. Study conclusions and caveats: The study recognized that the number of individuals in its TCR sequencing and HLA analysis was relatively small.

CD8+ and CD4+ T cells from blood underwent TCR beta sequencing, which was carried out in a high-throughput format. As concerns this clonotype: The antigen remains undetermined.

Germline loops: CDR1 SGDLS, CDR2 YYNGEE. The CDR3 spans 17 residues. Between the trimmed V and J ends, which lost 4 bases and 3 bases, there was a span of 19 bases. When the RNA was reverse transcribed, random hexamers were used with an input of 0.5 to 1 ug. TCRdb fed the immunoSEQ multiplex PCR reads into MiXCR, producing one record per CDR3 protein. The repertoire has 200,000 or so distinct CDR3 sequences, approximately 96% of them found once; the top ten carry about 0.093%. The source material was CD4+ T cells from PBMCs. V is TRBV9 and J is TRBJ2-2; D perhaps matches TRBD1 (5 bases). The TCR was taken from a human donor with multiple sclerosis. The CDR3 DNA is TGTGCCAGCAGCCCCAGGGTAGCAGAATACGACACCGGGGAGCTGTTTTTT. Residues: CASSPRVAEYDTGELFF.